The 18 T cell receptor beta chains listed next were all sequenced from one sample in a study of shared clonotypes between healthy human individuals. Sequencing was performed with immunoSEQ multiplex PCR; in TCRdb, only in-frame clones are kept and a portion is missing. The repertoire includes about half a million clones, roughly four fifths of them detected once, and around 11% sits in the top ten. Sequencing used PBMCs. Every receptor here comes from a woman in her 40s in good health. Some clones in this sample may be carry-over from other donors' samples.

CDR3 loop: CATWGAQGNQPQHF. The CDR3 DNA is TGCGCCACCTGGGGGGCACAAGGCAATCAGCCCCAGCATTTT. The rearrangement links TRBV23-1 to TRBJ1-5, with TRBD1 as a possible D gene (6 bases). TRBV23-1 falls under the ORF class, with uncertain function. This CDR3 has 14 amino acids. Trimming shortened V by 10 bases and J by 2 bases, and 15 bases separated the two germline ends.

This clone was detected only once. The chain has TRBV5-6 and TRBJ1-2, with a possible D match to TRBD1 (6 bases). This CDR3 comprises 14 residues. The V and J ends lost 4 bases and 4 bases respectively, with 14 bases between them. CDR1 is SGHDT and CDR2 is YYEEEE in the germline V gene. The CDR3 DNA is TGTGCCAGCAGCCACAGGGATAGGGGCTATGGCTACACCTTC. This gives the protein CASSHRDRGYGYTF.

The chain links TRBV19 to TRBJ1-2; tentative D call: TRBD1 (5 bases). CDR1 is LNHDA, CDR2 SQIVND, per germline (reference sequence). CDR3 length: 13 residues. Between the trimmed V and J ends, which lost 3 bases and 2 bases, there was a span of 7 bases. Here the CDR3 reads CASSIPGNYGYTF. CDR3 bases: TGTGCCAGTAGTATCCCAGGGAACTATGGCTACACCTTC. The full variable domain, in which reference TRBV19 and TRBJ1-2 provide the parts outside the CDR3, is DGGITQSPKYLFRKEGQNVTLSCEQNLNHDAMYWYRQDPGQGLRLIYYSQIVNDFQKGDIAEGYSVSREKKESFPLTVTSAQKNPTAFYLCASSIPGNYGYTFGSGTRLTVV.

This clone was seen a single time. This rearrangement joins TRBV11-2 to TRBJ2-1; 9 bases fit TRBD2. This CDR3 has 15 residues. Losses at the gene ends were 6 bases for V and 7 bases for J; bases not matched to a gene: 10. Germline V gives CDR1 SGHAT, CDR2 FQNNGV. The chain's CDR3 is CASRSAGLAWNEQFF. CDR3 coding DNA: TGTGCCAGCAGATCCGCGGGACTAGCATGGAATGAGCAGTTCTTC.

The gene calls are TRBV6-6 and TRBJ2-1; TRBD2 matches at 14 bases. The CDR3 covers 16 residues. Germline trimming cut 6 bases from V and 9 bases from J; bases unmatched to any gene: 10. Germline V gene sequence: CDR1 MNHNY, CDR2 SVGAGI (reference sequence). This CDR3 reads CASSPTSGRAGGEQFF. The CDR3 coding sequence is TGTGCCAGCAGCCCGACTAGCGGGAGGGCGGGGGGTGAGCAGTTCTTC.

The rearrangement uses TRBV15 and TRBJ1-5; D gene ambiguous. Germline assignment: CDR1 LNHNV and CDR2 YYDKDF (reference sequence). The CDR3 sequence is 15 residues long. With 0 bases removed from V and 3 bases from J, the gap between germline ends came to 9 bases. CDR3 loop: CATSRDRRVNQPQHF. CDR3 bases: TGTGCCACCAGCAGAGATAGGAGGGTCAATCAGCCCCAGCATTTT.

Concerning this clone itself: This likely traces to a read error, being one base from a far larger clone. The rearrangement uses TRBV18 and TRBJ1-1, with D tentatively TRBD1 (6 bases). This CDR3 spans 15 amino acids. Germline-derived CDR1 and CDR2 are KGHSH and LQKENI. CDR3 protein: CASPPWTAMNTEAFF. The CDR3, as DNA: TGTGCCAGCCCACCCTGGACAGCCATGAACACTGAAGCTTTCTTT.

The chain carries TRBV7-2 and TRBJ1-2; 8 bases match TRBD1. CDR3 length equals 18 residues. CDR1 SGHTA and CDR2 FQGNSA come from the germline V gene. The ends lost 5 bases at V and 7 bases at J; junction bases unmatched: 21. This CDR3 reads CASSRRNSIQGASGGYTF. CDR3 nucleotide sequence: TGTGCCAGCAGCCGCCGGAATTCCATCCAGGGGGCGAGCGGTGGCTACACCTTC. The full variable domain, rest sourced from reference TRBV7-2 and TRBJ1-2, is GAGVSQSPSNKVTEKGKDVELRCDPISGHTALYWYRQSLGQGLEFLIYFQGNSAPDKSGLPSDRFSAERTGGSVSTLTIQRTQQEDSAVYLCASSRRNSIQGASGGYTFGSGTRLTVV.

As concerns this clone: Other nucleotide sequences from this sample produce the same CDR3. The chain uses TRBV2 and TRBJ2-7; D may match TRBD1 or TRBD2 (6 bases each). The CDR3 length is 13 residues. Germline CDR1 SNHLY, CDR2 FYNNEI. V lost 2 bases, J lost 7 bases, and 12 bases lay in between. The CDR3 spells CASSERRGDEQYF. The CDR3 DNA is TGTGCCAGCAGTGAAAGGAGGGGGGATGAGCAGTACTTC.

Here the CDR3 DNA reads TGTGCCAGCAGCGCGGGACTAGCGGTCGATGAGCAGTTCTTC. Residues: CASSAGLAVDEQFF. The chain has TRBV5-4 and TRBJ2-1, with 11 bases aligning to TRBD2. This CDR3 region has 14 residues. With 4 bases clipped from V and 8 bases from J, the junction kept 5 bases outside the gene matches. Germline lookup yields CDR1 SGHNT and CDR2 YYREEE (reference sequence). The variable domain in full, with the rest retrieved from reference TRBV5-4 and TRBJ2-1, is ETGVTQSPTHLIKTRGQQVTLRCSSQSGHNTVSWYQQALGQGPQFIFQYYREEENGRGNFPPRFSGLQFPNYSSELNVNALELDDSALYLCASSAGLAVDEQFFGPGTRLTVL.

The chain recombines TRBV4-3 with TRBJ2-6; D is undetermined. Germline V gene sequence: CDR1 LGHNA, CDR2 YSLEER. The V end lost 6 bases, the J end lost 0 bases, and 6 bases lay between the germline ends. CDR3 size: 14 residues. The CDR3 spells CASRQHSGANVLTF. CDR3 nucleotides: TGCGCCAGCAGGCAACACTCTGGGGCCAACGTCCTGACTTTC.

The V call is TRBV7-2, the J call TRBJ2-5; TRBD2 aligns across 14 bases. The CDR3 has 16 residues. V gave up 5 bases and J gave up 4 bases; unmatched junction bases: 6. In germline, CDR1 is SGHTA, CDR2 FQGNSA. DNA of the CDR3: TGTGCCAGCAGCGGGACTAGCGGGAGATCTAGAGAGACCCAGTACTTC. It translates to CASSGTSGRSRETQYF.

This chain connects TRBV5-1 to TRBJ2-2; TRBD2 matches at 8 bases. The CDR3 is made up of 15 amino acids. Per germline, CDR1 SGHRS and CDR2 YFSETQ. Germline trimming cut 1 base from V and 7 bases from J; bases unmatched to any gene: 6. The CDR3 here is CASSLSGRQSGELFF. CDR3 bases: TGCGCCAGCAGCTTGAGCGGGAGACAGAGCGGGGAGCTGTTTTTT.

This clone was seen many times. The same CDR3 also results from other DNA sequences found in this sample. J is TRBJ2-1 and V is TRBV29-1, with 8 bases that match TRBD2. CDR1 is SQVTM, CDR2 ANQGSEA, per germline. V gave up 2 bases and J gave up 6 bases; unmatched junction bases: 9. The CDR3 runs to 15 residues. Here the CDR3 DNA reads TGCAGCGTTGAACGATCGGGGGGGCTGATCAATGAGCAGTTCTTC. Translation: CSVERSGGLINEQFF.

This chain connects TRBV6-6 to TRBJ1-4; perhaps TRBD1 as D (5 bases). Germline V gives CDR1 MNHNY, CDR2 SVGAGI (reference sequence). This CDR3 has 12 amino acids. Deletions cut 7 bases from V and 6 bases from J, with 9 bases between. In DNA form, the CDR3 reads TGTGCCAGCAAGCGGGGGGATGAAAAACTGTTTTTT. Amino acid sequence: CASKRGDEKLFF.

Points on this clone: This likely stems from a read error, as it lies one base from a far larger clone. This same CDR3 is encoded by further DNA sequences in the sample. The chain employs TRBV7-9 and TRBJ2-4, with a possible D match to TRBD1 (5 bases). The germline V gene encodes CDR1 SEHNR and CDR2 FQNEAQ (reference sequence). CDR3 size: 13 residues. The CDR3 is CASSPTGANIQYF. The DNA of the CDR3 is TGTGCCAGCAGCCCCACTGGGGCGAACATTCAATACTTC.

This clone was found a few times. A far larger clone is off by one base, so a read error is likely. The chain employs TRBV29-1 and TRBJ2-2; 11 bases agree with TRBD1. From germline, CDR1 is SQVTM and CDR2 ANQGSEA. The CDR3 totals 14 residues. The CDR3 region is CSVGTGGNTGELYF. The CDR3 coding sequence is TGCAGCGTCGGGACAGGGGGGAACACCGGGGAGCTGTATTTT.

The rearrangement uses TRBV29-1 and TRBJ2-7; 9 bases agree with TRBD2. The CDR3 consists of 13 residues. Germline lookup yields CDR1 SQVTM and CDR2 ANQGSEA. V shed 4 bases and J 4 bases; nucleotides not matched to a gene: 5. The CDR3 spells CSVVLAGLYEQYF. CDR3 in DNA: TGCAGCGTTGTTCTAGCGGGACTGTACGAGCAGTACTTC.